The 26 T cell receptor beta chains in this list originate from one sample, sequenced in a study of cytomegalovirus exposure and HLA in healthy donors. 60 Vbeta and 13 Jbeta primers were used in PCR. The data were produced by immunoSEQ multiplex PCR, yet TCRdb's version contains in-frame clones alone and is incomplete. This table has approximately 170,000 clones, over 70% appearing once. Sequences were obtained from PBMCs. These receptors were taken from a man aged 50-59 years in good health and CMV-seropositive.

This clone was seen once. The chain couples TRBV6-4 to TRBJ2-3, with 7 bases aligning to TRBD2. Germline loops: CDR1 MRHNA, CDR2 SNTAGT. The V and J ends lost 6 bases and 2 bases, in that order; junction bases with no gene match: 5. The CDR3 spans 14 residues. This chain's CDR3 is CASSLTSYTDTQYF. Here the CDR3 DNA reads TGTGCCAGCAGCCTGACTAGCTACACAGATACGCAGTATTTT.

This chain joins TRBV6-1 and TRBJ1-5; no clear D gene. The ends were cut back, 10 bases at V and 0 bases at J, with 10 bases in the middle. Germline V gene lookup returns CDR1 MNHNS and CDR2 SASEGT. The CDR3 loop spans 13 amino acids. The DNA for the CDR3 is TGTGCCACCACAGATTTTAGCAATCAGCCCCAGCATTTT. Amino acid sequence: CATTDFSNQPQHF.

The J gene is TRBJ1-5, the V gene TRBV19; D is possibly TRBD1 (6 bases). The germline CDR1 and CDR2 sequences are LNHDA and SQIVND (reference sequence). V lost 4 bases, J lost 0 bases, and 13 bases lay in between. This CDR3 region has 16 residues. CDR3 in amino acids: CASSRTDVYSNQPQHF. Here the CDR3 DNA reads TGTGCCAGTAGTAGGACAGATGTTTATAGCAATCAGCCCCAGCATTTT.

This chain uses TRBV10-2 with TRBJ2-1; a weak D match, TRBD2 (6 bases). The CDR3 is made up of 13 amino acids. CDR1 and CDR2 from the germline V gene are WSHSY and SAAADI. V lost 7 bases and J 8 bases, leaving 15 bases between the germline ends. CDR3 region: CASTGTSVDEQFF. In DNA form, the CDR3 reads TGCGCCAGCACAGGGACTTCGGTTGATGAGCAGTTCTTC.

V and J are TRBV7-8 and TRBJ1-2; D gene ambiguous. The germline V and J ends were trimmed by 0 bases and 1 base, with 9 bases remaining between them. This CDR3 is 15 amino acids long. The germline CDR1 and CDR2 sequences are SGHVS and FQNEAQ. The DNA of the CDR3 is TGTGCCAGCAGCTTAGCGCGGCAGCTTAACTATGGCTACACCTTC. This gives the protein CASSLARQLNYGYTF.

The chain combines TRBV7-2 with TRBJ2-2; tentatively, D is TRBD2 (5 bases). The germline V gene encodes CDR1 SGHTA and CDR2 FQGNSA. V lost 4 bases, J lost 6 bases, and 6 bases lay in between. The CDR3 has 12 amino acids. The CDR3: CASSSDSGELFF. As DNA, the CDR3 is TGTGCCAGCAGCTCGGACTCCGGGGAGCTGTTTTTT.

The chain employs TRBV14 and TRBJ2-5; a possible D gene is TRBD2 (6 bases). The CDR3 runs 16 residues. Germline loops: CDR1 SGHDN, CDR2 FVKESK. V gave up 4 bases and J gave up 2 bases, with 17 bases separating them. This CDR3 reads CASSPSWWRGQETQYF. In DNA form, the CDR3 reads TGTGCCAGCAGCCCCTCGTGGTGGCGGGGACAAGAGACCCAGTACTTC. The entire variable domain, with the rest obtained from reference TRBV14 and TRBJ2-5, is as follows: EAGVTQFPSHSVIEKGQTVTLRCDPISGHDNLYWYRRVMGKEIKFLLHFVKESKQDESGMPNNRFLAERTGGTYSTLKVQPAELEDSGVYFCASSPSWWRGQETQYFGPGTRLLVL.

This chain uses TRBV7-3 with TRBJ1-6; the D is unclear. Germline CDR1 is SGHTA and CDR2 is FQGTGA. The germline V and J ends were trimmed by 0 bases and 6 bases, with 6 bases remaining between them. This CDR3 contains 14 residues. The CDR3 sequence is CASSLTHGNSPLHF. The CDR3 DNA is TGTGCCAGCAGCTTAACCCACGGTAATTCACCCCTCCACTTT.

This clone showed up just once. The CDR3 reads CASSLELMNTEAFF. The CDR3 bases are TGCGCCAGCAGCTTGGAGCTCATGAACACTGAAGCTTTCTTT. This sequence joins TRBV5-1 and TRBJ1-1; D is unclear. V dropped 0 bases and J dropped 0 bases, with 6 bases sitting between them. The CDR3 has 14 amino acids. The germline gives CDR1 SGHRS, CDR2 YFSETQ.

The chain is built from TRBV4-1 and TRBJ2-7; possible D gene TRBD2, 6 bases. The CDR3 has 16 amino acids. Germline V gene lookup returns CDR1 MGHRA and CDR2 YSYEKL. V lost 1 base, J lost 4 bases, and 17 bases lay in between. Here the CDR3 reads CASSQGGTRDLYEQYF. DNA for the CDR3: TGCGCCAGCAGCCAAGGCGGGACTCGAGACTTATACGAGCAGTACTTC.

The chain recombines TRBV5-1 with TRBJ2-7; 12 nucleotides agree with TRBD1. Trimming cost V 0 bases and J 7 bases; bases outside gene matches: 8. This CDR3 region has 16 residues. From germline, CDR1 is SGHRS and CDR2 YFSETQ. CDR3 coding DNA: TGCGCCAGCAGCTTGGTAGGGACAGGGGGCAATTTGGAGCAGTACTTC. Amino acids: CASSLVGTGGNLEQYF.

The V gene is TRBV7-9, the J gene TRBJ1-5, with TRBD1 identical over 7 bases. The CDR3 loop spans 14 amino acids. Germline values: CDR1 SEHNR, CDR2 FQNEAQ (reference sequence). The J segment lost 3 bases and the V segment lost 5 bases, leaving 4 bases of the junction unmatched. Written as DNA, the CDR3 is TGTGCCAGCAGCGCAGGACAGGTCAATCAGCCCCAGCATTTT. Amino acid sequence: CASSAGQVNQPQHF. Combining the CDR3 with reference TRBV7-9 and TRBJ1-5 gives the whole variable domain DTGVSQNPRHKITKRGQNVTFRCDPISEHNRLYWYRQTLGQGPEFLTYFQNEAQLEKSRLLSDRFSAERPKGSFSTLEIQRTEQGDSAMYLCASSAGQVNQPQHFGDGTRLSIL.

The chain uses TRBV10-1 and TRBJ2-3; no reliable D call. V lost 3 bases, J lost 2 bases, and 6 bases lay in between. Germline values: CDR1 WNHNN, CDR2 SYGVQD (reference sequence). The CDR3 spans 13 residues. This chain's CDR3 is CASSEISTDTQYF. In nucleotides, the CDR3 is TGCGCCAGCAGTGAAATCTCCACAGATACGCAGTATTTT.

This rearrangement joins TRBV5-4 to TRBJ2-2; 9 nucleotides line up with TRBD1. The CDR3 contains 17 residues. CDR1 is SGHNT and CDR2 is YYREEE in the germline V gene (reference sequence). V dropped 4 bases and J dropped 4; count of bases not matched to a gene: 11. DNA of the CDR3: TGTGCCAGCAGCCCGATTCCGGGACAGGGTCCCACCGGGGAGCTGTTTTTT. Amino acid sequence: CASSPIPGQGPTGELFF.

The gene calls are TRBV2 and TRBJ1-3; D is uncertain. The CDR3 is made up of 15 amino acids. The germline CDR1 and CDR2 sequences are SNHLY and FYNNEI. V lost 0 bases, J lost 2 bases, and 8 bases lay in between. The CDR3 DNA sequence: TGTGCCAGCAGTGAAGCGCGCGCGGCTGGAAACACCATATATTTT. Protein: CASSEARAAGNTIYF.

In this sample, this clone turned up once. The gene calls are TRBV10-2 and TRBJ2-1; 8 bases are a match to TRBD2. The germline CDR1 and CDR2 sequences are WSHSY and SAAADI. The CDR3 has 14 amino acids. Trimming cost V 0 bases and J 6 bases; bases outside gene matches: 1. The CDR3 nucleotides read TGCGCCAGCAGTGAGTCCGGGACTAGCAATGAGCAGTTCTTC. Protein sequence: CASSESGTSNEQFF.

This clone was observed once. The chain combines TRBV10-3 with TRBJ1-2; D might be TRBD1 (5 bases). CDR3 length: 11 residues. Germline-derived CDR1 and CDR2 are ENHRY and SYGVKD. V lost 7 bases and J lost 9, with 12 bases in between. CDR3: CAINQDSSYTF. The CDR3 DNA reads TGTGCCATCAATCAAGACAGTAGCTACACCTTC.

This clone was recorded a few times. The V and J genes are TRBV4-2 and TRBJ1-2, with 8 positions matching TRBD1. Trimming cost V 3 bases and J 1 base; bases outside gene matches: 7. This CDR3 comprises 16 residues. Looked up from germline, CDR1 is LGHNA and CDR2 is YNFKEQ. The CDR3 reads CASSQGDRTLNYGYTF. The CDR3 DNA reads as TGTGCCAGCAGCCAGGGGGACAGGACACTTAACTATGGCTACACCTTC.

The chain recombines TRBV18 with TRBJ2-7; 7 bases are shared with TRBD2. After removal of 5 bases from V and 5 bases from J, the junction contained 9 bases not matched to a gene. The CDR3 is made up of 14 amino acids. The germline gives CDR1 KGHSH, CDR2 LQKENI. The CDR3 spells CASSALAGDHEQYF. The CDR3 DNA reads TGTGCCAGCTCAGCCTTGGCGGGGGACCACGAGCAGTACTTC. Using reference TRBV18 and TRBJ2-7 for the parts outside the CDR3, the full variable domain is NAGVMQNPRHLVRRRGQEARLRCSPMKGHSHVYWYRQLPEEGLKFMVYLQKENIIDESGMPKERFSAEFPKEGPSILRIQQVVRGDSAAYFCASSALAGDHEQYFGPGTRLTVT.

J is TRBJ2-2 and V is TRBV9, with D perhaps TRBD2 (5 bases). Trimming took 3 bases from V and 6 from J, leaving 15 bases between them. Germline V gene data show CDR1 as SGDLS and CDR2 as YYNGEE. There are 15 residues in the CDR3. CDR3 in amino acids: CASSGGIGAPGELFF. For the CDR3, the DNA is TGTGCCAGCAGCGGAGGGATTGGAGCACCCGGGGAGCTGTTTTTT.

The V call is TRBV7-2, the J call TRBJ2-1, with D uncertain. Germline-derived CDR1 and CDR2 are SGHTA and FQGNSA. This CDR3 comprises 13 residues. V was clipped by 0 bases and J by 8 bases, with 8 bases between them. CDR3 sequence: CASSLAVQYEQFF. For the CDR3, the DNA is TGTGCCAGCAGCTTAGCTGTCCAGTATGAGCAGTTCTTC. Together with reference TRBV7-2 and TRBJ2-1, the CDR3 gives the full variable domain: GAGVSQSPSNKVTEKGKDVELRCDPISGHTALYWYRQSLGQGLEFLIYFQGNSAPDKSGLPSDRFSAERTGGSVSTLTIQRTQQEDSAVYLCASSLAVQYEQFFGPGTRLTVL.

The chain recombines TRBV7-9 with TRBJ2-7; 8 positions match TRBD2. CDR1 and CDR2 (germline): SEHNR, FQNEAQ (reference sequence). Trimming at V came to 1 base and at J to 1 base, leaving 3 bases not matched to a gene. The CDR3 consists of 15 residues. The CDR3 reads CASSLVGLASYEQYF. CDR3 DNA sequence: TGTGCCAGCAGCTTAGTAGGACTAGCATCCTACGAGCAGTACTTC.

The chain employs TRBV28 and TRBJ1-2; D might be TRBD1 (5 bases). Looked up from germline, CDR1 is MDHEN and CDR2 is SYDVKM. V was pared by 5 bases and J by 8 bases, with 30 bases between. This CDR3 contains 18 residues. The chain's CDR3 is CASSPAGGFYGGGKGYTF. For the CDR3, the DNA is TGTGCCAGCAGTCCCGCCGGGGGTTTTTACGGCGGGGGTAAGGGCTACACCTTC.

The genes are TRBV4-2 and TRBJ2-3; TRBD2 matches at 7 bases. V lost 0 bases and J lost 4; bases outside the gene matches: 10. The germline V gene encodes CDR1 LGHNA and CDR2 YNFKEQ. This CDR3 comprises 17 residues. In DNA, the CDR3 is TGTGCCAGCAGCCAAGATCTCGCGGCGGGAGTTGCAGATACGCAGTATTTT. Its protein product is CASSQDLAAGVADTQYF.

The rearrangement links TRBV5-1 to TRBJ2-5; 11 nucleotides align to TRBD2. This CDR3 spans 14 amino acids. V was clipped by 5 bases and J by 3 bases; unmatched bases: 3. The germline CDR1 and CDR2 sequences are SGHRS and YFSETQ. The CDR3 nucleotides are TGCGCCAGCAGAAATAGCGGGGGGGAAGAGACCCAGTACTTC. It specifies CASRNSGGEETQYF.

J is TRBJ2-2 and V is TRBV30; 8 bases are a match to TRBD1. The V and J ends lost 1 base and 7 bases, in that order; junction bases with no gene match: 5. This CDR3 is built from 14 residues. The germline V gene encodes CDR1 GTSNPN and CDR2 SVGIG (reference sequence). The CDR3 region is CAWSDRGFVGELFF. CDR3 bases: TGTGCCTGGAGTGACAGGGGGTTCGTCGGGGAGCTGTTTTTT.